This T cell receptor beta chain appears in the sequencing data of a study of CD8 T cells in Susac syndrome. As judged by recently defined diagnostic criteria, patients with Susac syndrome had definite or probable disease. CDR3 length: 11 residues. Germline V lookup: CDR1 ENHRY, CDR2 SYGVKD. Trimming removed 9 bases from V and 5 bases from J, with 10 bases in between. Reverse transcription of roughly 0.5 to 1 ug RNA was carried out with random hexamers. TCRdb re-called the immunoSEQ multiplex PCR reads through MiXCR, storing one row per CDR3 protein. The data show 75,000 to 95,000 distinct CDR3 sequences, around 96% seen once.

This chain connects TRBV10-3 to TRBJ2-5, with D tentatively TRBD1 (6 bases). The specimen was CD8+ T cells from PBMCs. This TCR came from a human donor with Susac syndrome. In DNA form, the CDR3 reads TGTGCCATTCGGACAGATGAGACCCAGTACTTC. It yields the protein CAIRTDETQYF.